These 16 T cell receptor beta chains came from one sample sequenced in a study of blood T cells in healthy people across ages. The authors ran a second PCR of about 6 to 12 cycles using a sample-barcoded 5' primer and a J-beta primer mix. TCRdb called the 5' RACE reads again in MiXCR, with one record for every CDR3 protein. The sample holds around 820,000 distinct CDR3 sequences, 25% seen once. This same sample was also taken into another study, of T cells of mothers and their children.

The sequencing sample was made of blood. The receptors derive from a boy younger than 18 in good health.

The gene calls are TRBV12-3 or TRBV12-4 and TRBJ1-4; the D gene is possibly TRBD1 (5 bases). This CDR3 is built from 15 residues. Trimming left V 3 bases short and J 8 bases short, with 16 bases between. In DNA, the CDR3 is TGTGCCAGCAGTTTTTTAGGGGCTGCGGGAGAAAAACTGTTTTTT. Its protein is CASSFLGAAGEKLFF.

This clonotype has more than one count but fewer than ten. J is TRBJ1-4 and V is TRBV5-1; TRBD1 might be the D (5 bases). The CDR3 totals 14 residues. Germline V gene sequence: CDR1 SGHRS, CDR2 YFSETQ. The V gene lost 1 base and the J gene lost 2 bases, with 6 bases spanning the gap. This CDR3 reads CASSLRDTNEKLFF. CDR3 DNA sequence: TGCGCCAGCAGCTTGCGGGACACTAATGAAAAACTGTTTTTT.

The table lists this clonotype with a few counts. CDR3 DNA: TGTGCCAGCAGCCAAGTTGAGCTAGCGGGATATAGCTCCTACAATGAGCAGTTCTTC. This translates into CASSQVELAGYSSYNEQFF. The chain uses TRBV14 and TRBJ2-1; 9 nucleotides line up with TRBD2. V shed 1 base and J 0 bases; nucleotides not matched to a gene: 10. The CDR3 loop spans 19 amino acids. The germline V gene encodes CDR1 SGHDN and CDR2 FVKESK.

The chain links TRBV7-2 to TRBJ2-3, with a tentative D call TRBD1 (6 bases). The CDR3 runs 16 residues. V shed 1 base and J shed 2 bases, with 13 bases lying between them. Germline CDR1 is SGHTA and CDR2 is FQGNSA. CDR3: CASSLDQGLDTDTQYF. CDR3 coding DNA: TGTGCCAGCAGCTTAGATCAGGGGCTTGACACAGATACGCAGTATTTT.

This clonotype was recorded a few times. The junction departs from germline at one end; a sequencing error may be responsible. The chain joins TRBV6-2 or TRBV6-3 to TRBJ2-5; 11 positions agree with TRBD2. The V gene's germline CDR1 is MNHEY and CDR2 SVGEGT. CDR3 length equals 17 residues. The CDR3 DNA is TGTGCCAACAGTTACGAACCTGCTAGCGGGAGGAAAGAGACCCAGTACTTC. Translated, it gives CANSYEPASGRKETQYF.

This chain uses TRBV28 with TRBJ2-5; 9 bases fit TRBD1. TRBJ2-1 matches the DNA end more closely, so the J call is doubtful. Germline CDR1 MDHEN, CDR2 SYDVKM. The CDR3 contains 16 residues. CDR3: CASSAPGQGLYNEQFF. The CDR3 DNA is TGTGCCAGCAGTGCACCGGGACAGGGCCTCTACAATGAGCAGTTCTTC.

The V gene is TRBV29-1, the J gene TRBJ2-7, with a tentative D call TRBD2 (6 bases). Deletions cut 4 bases from V and 6 bases from J, with 10 bases between. This CDR3 spans 11 amino acids. Looked up from germline, CDR1 is SQVTM and CDR2 is ANQGSEA. The CDR3 sequence is CSVGLGGEQYF. CDR3 nucleotides: TGCAGCGTTGGTCTGGGGGGCGAGCAGTACTTC.

The chain has TRBV5-1 and TRBJ2-5; the match to TRBD1 covers 9 bases. Germline-derived CDR1 and CDR2 are SGHRS and YFSETQ. This CDR3 has 17 amino acids. The V and J ends lost 7 bases and 2 bases, in that order; junction bases with no gene match: 15. The CDR3 region is CASGDTGGQGRQETQYF. CDR3 sequence (DNA): TGCGCCAGCGGCGACACCGGCGGACAGGGGCGACAAGAGACCCAGTACTTC. Complete variable domain (other parts from reference TRBV5-1 and TRBJ2-5): KAGVTQTPRYLIKTRGQQVTLSCSPISGHRSVSWYQQTPGQGLQFLFEYFSETQRNKGNFPGRFSGRQFSNSRSEMNVSTLELGDSALYLCASGDTGGQGRQETQYFGPGTRLLVL.

Only one count was recorded for this clonotype. The V call is TRBV6-6, the J call TRBJ2-1; 9 bases are shared with TRBD1. The CDR3 has 15 amino acids. Germline trimming cut 2 bases from V and 5 bases from J; bases unmatched to any gene: 4. From germline, CDR1 is MNHNY and CDR2 SVGAGI (reference sequence). In DNA form, the CDR3 reads TGTGCCAGCAGTTACCCTGGACAGGGGAACAATGAGCAGTTCTTC. Translation: CASSYPGQGNNEQFF.

This clonotype was found a few times. The rearrangement links TRBV7-2 to TRBJ1-2; D not resolved. Between the trimmed V and J ends, which lost 0 bases and 6 bases, there was a span of 8 bases. Germline assignment: CDR1 SGHTA and CDR2 FQGNSA. The CDR3 has 13 amino acids. The CDR3 is CASSLARADGYTF. In DNA, the CDR3 is TGTGCCAGCAGCTTAGCGCGTGCGGATGGCTACACCTTC.

This clonotype showed up just a few times. The chain has TRBV7-9 and TRBJ2-5; 8 bases line up with TRBD2. The CDR3 is 17 amino acids. Per germline, CDR1 SEHNR and CDR2 FQNEAQ (reference sequence). V was clipped by 3 bases and J by 5 bases; unmatched bases: 14. The CDR3 bases are TGTGCCAGCAGCTTTATCCCCGGGAGGGCCGAGGGGGAGACCCAGTACTTC. Translating gives CASSFIPGRAEGETQYF. Full variable domain (outside the CDR3, taken from reference TRBV7-9 and TRBJ2-5): DTGVSQNPRHKITKRGQNVTFRCDPISEHNRLYWYRQTLGQGPEFLTYFQNEAQLEKSRLLSDRFSAERPKGSFSTLEIQRTEQGDSAMYLCASSFIPGRAEGETQYFGPGTRLLVL.

This clonotype was observed a few times. The chain recombines TRBV29-1 with TRBJ2-1; D might be TRBD1 or TRBD2, each matching 6 bases. V lost 1 base and J lost 1, with 14 bases in between. CDR3 length equals 16 residues. Germline-derived CDR1 and CDR2 are SQVTM and ANQGSEA. CDR3 DNA: TGCAGCGTTGAAGGGGGGGCCAGGGGTTCCTACAATGAGCAGTTCTTC. Its translation is CSVEGGARGSYNEQFF.

In the case of this clonotype: This is likely a read error, given that the CDR3 carries no conserved phenylalanine or tryptophan at its end. This chain links TRBV7-9 with TRBJ1-1; D uncertain. Germline loops: CDR1 SEHNR, CDR2 FQNEAQ (reference sequence). Trimming stripped 7 bases from V and 0 bases from J, with 15 bases between. There are 15 residues in the CDR3. The CDR3 region is CASTRGVYMNTEAFL. In DNA form, the CDR3 reads TGTGCCAGCACCCGCGGGGTCTACATGAACACTGAAGCTTTCCTT.

This clonotype was counted at least ten times. The gene calls are TRBV29-1 and TRBJ2-1; TRBD2 aligns across 8 bases. The trim removed 6 bases at V and 5 bases at J, leaving 3 bases unmatched. The germline gives CDR1 SQVTM, CDR2 ANQGSEA. CDR3 size: 12 residues. The CDR3 DNA follows: TGCAGCGTGCGGACTAGCAACAATGAGCAGTTCTTC. This sequence encodes CSVRTSNNEQFF.

This chain links TRBV24-1 with TRBJ2-1, with no clear D. This CDR3 region has 14 residues. The ends were cut back, 3 bases at V and 4 bases at J, with 9 bases in the middle. CDR1 is KGHDR, CDR2 SFDVKD, per germline. CDR3 in DNA: TGTGCCACCAGTGATGTTGACCAATACAATGAGCAGTTCTTC. It encodes CATSDVDQYNEQFF.

V and J are TRBV4-1 and TRBJ2-1; 8 nucleotides align to TRBD1. The last part of the DNA fits TRBJ2-7 better; the J call may be wrong. The CDR3 loop spans 15 amino acids. CDR1 is MGHRA and CDR2 is YSYEKL in the germline V gene. This CDR3 reads CASSHNIQGAYEQYF. The CDR3 coding sequence is TGCGCCAGCAGCCACAACATACAGGGGGCCTACGAGCAGTACTTC.